This is a list of T cell receptor beta chains from one sample in a study of blood T cell repertoires in COVID-19. TCRdb's copy holds only in-frame clones and misses some; the assay was immunoSEQ multiplex PCR. The repertoire includes 100,000 to 150,000 clones, roughly 90% of them detected once, and 3.7% sits in the top ten. Sequenced: peripheral blood. The receptors shown here come from a man aged 45-65 years with active COVID-19. The CDR3 runs from the conserved cysteine through the conserved F or W. Each record gives: J gene, V gene, CDR3 protein.

J: TRBJ2-1
V: TRBV11-3
CDR3: CASSLGTGGDEQFF

J: TRBJ2-1
V: TRBV5-1
CDR3: CASSLEGGTHYNEQFF

J: TRBJ2-7
V: TRBV7-9
CDR3: CASSLGQIYEQYF

J: TRBJ2-7
V: TRBV5-1
CDR3: CASSPQGYEQYF

J: TRBJ1-1
V: TRBV30
CDR3: CAGRVRGRVTEAFF

J: TRBJ2-1
V: TRBV5-1
CDR3: CASSPRLAGDNEQFF

J: TRBJ1-1
V: TRBV4-1
CDR3: CASSQGTGLRGEAFF

J: TRBJ2-5
V: TRBV4-1
CDR3: CASSHEPSTSLQETQYF

J: TRBJ2-2
V: TRBV9
CDR3: CASSEGQQTGELFF

J: TRBJ2-5
V: TRBV6-2/TRBV6-3
CDR3: CASSYSGQETQYF

J: TRBJ1-3
V: TRBV2
CDR3: CASSEGTSVSGNTIYF

J: TRBJ1-1
V: TRBV10-3
CDR3: CAISELPGGRTEAFF

J: TRBJ2-1
V: TRBV15
CDR3: CATSRDRVFGGSMSNEQFF

J: TRBJ1-1
V: TRBV3-1/TRBV3-2
CDR3: CASSQLDRASEAFF

J: TRBJ1-1
V: TRBV7-9
CDR3: CASRGQGNTEAFF

J: TRBJ1-6
V: TRBV4-1
CDR3: CASSHRTQSSYNSPLHF

J: TRBJ1-6
V: TRBV7-9
CDR3: CASSLMGQGHSPLHF

J: TRBJ2-4
V: TRBV3-1/TRBV3-2
CDR3: CASSHAGTPGNIQYF

J: TRBJ1-2
V: TRBV9
CDR3: CASSVDQGNYGYTF

J: TRBJ2-3
V: TRBV4-2
CDR3: CASSQDGTSGPTSPDTQYF

J: TRBJ2-3
V: TRBV12-3/TRBV12-4
CDR3: CASMRGASDTQYF

J: TRBJ2-2
V: TRBV21-1
CDR3: CASSILLAGANTGELFF

J: TRBJ2-1
V: TRBV20-1
CDR3: CSASASLAPYNEQFF

J: TRBJ2-5
V: TRBV10-1
CDR3: CASSESVGGKETQYF

J: TRBJ1-1
V: TRBV9
CDR3: CASSEGTGGAVTEAFF

J: TRBJ1-1
V: TRBV12-5
CDR3: CASVREEGAEAFF

J: TRBJ2-1
V: TRBV2
CDR3: CASSETGQGLYNEQFF

J: TRBJ2-3
V: TRBV11-2
CDR3: CASSLDFSDTQYF

J: TRBJ1-1
V: TRBV19
CDR3: CASSNNREITEAFF

J: TRBJ2-3
V: TRBV6-1
CDR3: CASSIGSTDTQYF

J: TRBJ2-1
V: TRBV7-2
CDR3: CASSPGGGSGVYNEQFF

J: TRBJ2-3
V: TRBV18
CDR3: CASSPFTDTQYF

J: TRBJ2-1
V: TRBV23-1
CDR3: CASSQGSAGGPGNEQFF

J: TRBJ1-2
V: TRBV5-8
CDR3: CASSKSSQGPLAGYTF

J: TRBJ1-3
V: TRBV7-9
CDR3: CASSPPGGVMAIYF

J: TRBJ2-1
V: TRBV11-3
CDR3: CASSLTLPLAGSSYNEQFF

J: TRBJ1-2
V: TRBV7-3
CDR3: CASSFEGALGYTF

J: TRBJ2-2
V: TRBV25-1
CDR3: CASSEVGRGNTGELFF

J: TRBJ2-1
V: TRBV3-1/TRBV3-2
CDR3: CASSQVGQGKHNEQFF

J: TRBJ2-3
V: TRBV10-2
CDR3: CASSVGAGGDTQYF

J: TRBJ2-2
V: TRBV29-1
CDR3: CSVLHGGLTGELFF

J: TRBJ2-1
V: TRBV9
CDR3: CASSPGGLAGENEQFF

J: TRBJ2-7
V: TRBV18
CDR3: CASSFLRTASYEQYF

J: TRBJ2-2
V: TRBV5-1
CDR3: CASSFSGPGNTGELFF

J: TRBJ2-3
V: TRBV10-3
CDR3: CAISDLDTQYF

J: TRBJ2-7
V: TRBV10-2
CDR3: CASRAERAYEQYF

J: TRBJ2-1
V: TRBV5-1
CDR3: CASSLDLPSGYNEQFF

J: TRBJ1-4
V: TRBV5-1
CDR3: CASSLSGQTHEKLFF

J: TRBJ2-3
V: TRBV9
CDR3: CASSVTPRGQADTQYF

J: TRBJ1-1
V: TRBV3-1/TRBV3-2
CDR3: CASSRTGDTEAFF

J: TRBJ1-2
V: TRBV7-2
CDR3: CASSLGQGGRYIGYTF

J: TRBJ1-2
V: TRBV19
CDR3: CASSFRGQGDGYTF

J: TRBJ2-1
V: TRBV27
CDR3: CASSSPGGPYNEQFF

J: TRBJ1-3
V: TRBV7-9
CDR3: CASSLAGGKNTIYF

J: TRBJ2-2
V: TRBV5-6
CDR3: CASSLRELSMTGELFF

J: TRBJ2-3
V: TRBV3-1/TRBV3-2
CDR3: CASSIGLAGGDTQYF

J: TRBJ1-2
V: TRBV2
CDR3: CASMPRGSNYGYTF